The clone carrying this TCR beta chain was seen a handful of times. V lost 0 bases and J lost 3, with 11 bases in between. The CDR3 sequence is 15 residues long. Germline CDR1 SGHTA, CDR2 FQGNSA. The entry originates in a study of T-cell reconstitution after alpha-beta-depleted transplantation in children. For TCRbeta, the library was prepared with unique molecular identifiers. In TCRdb, the PCR reads were re-called with MiXCR into one record per CDR3 protein. The sample lists about 500,000 distinct CDR3 sequences; around a third were seen once. The gene calls are TRBV7-2 and TRBJ1-1; a weak D match, TRBD1 (5 bases). Sample: PBMCs from the stem cell graft donor, taken from the stem cell graft. The clonotype comes from a human donor who donated a stem cell graft to a child with aplastic anemia. The CDR3 DNA is TGTGCCAGCAGCTTAGCATTCTCGACAGACACTGAAGCTTTCTTT. Its translation: CASSLAFSTDTEAFF.